Each of the 3 T cell receptor beta chains below was sequenced from the same sample in a study of cytomegalovirus exposure and HLA in healthy donors. This PCR relied on a set of 60 Vbeta primers and 13 Jbeta primers. Repertoires were generated with immunoSEQ multiplex PCR, while TCRdb's copy carries only in-frame clones and drops some. The table lists approximately 110,000 clones, around four fifths of them singletons, with 4% to 5% in the top ten. Sequencing was performed on PBMCs. The receptors stem from a middle-aged woman in good health and CMV-seronegative.

In this sample, this clone turned up once. The V and J genes are TRBV7-8 and TRBJ1-1, with D perhaps TRBD1 (6 bases). The CDR3 runs 15 residues. Trimming took 4 bases from V and 6 from J, leaving 18 bases between them. CDR1 SGHVS and CDR2 FQNEAQ come from the germline V gene. This chain's CDR3 is CASSWGWGGRPEAFF. The CDR3 nucleotides are TGTGCCAGCAGCTGGGGTTGGGGGGGGCGGCCTGAAGCTTTCTTT.

This clone was counted once. The chain combines TRBV6-1 with TRBJ2-3; D possibly corresponds to TRBD1 (6 bases). V was cut by 10 bases and J by 6 bases, with 23 bases left in between. Germline V gene data show CDR1 as MNHNS and CDR2 as SASEGT. The CDR3 totals 15 residues. The DNA of the CDR3 is TGTGCCACCCGCCAGGGACACCTAAGAGGGGATACGCAGTATTTT. Translated, it gives CATRQGHLRGDTQYF.

This clone has just a few counts. The chain has TRBV21-1 and TRBJ2-5; the table's D gene call, TRBD2, was not cross checked with the DNA. TRBV21-1 is given as a pseudogene. This CDR3 comprises 19 residues. CDR3 DNA sequence: TGTGCCAGCAGCAAAGGGTACTGTGTGAGCGGGGGCCCCCAAGAGACCCAGTACTTC. Residues: CASSKGYCVSGGPQETQYF.